Below, 14 T cell receptor beta chains from the same sample are listed, as sequenced in a study of blood T cell repertoires in COVID-19. TCRdb's table, derived via immunoSEQ multiplex PCR, lists solely in-frame clones and lacks some. The data contain about 190,000 clones, approximately 86% of them singletons. The sequenced sample consisted of peripheral blood. These receptors were taken from a man aged 70 or older with active or convalescent COVID-19.

The rearrangement links TRBV4-3 to TRBJ1-6; D is uncertain. The V end lost 0 bases, the J end lost 9 bases, and 9 bases lay between the germline ends. Germline-derived CDR1 and CDR2 are LGHNA and YSLEER. The length of the CDR3 is 14 residues. In DNA, the CDR3 is TGCGCCAGCAGCCAAGATGAGGGCGTTTCACCCCTCCACTTT. This translates into CASSQDEGVSPLHF.

The V and J genes are TRBV24-1 and TRBJ2-6; perhaps TRBD1 as D (6 bases). Trimming took 3 bases from V and 2 from J, leaving 19 bases between them. Germline V gives CDR1 KGHDR, CDR2 SFDVKD. This CDR3 has 19 amino acids. In DNA, the CDR3 is TGTGCCACCAGTGATCCTCCGGGGACATCTCGCCCTGGGGCCAACGTCCTGACTTTC. Protein sequence: CATSDPPGTSRPGANVLTF.

This clone was seen a handful of times. The rearrangement links TRBV10-3 to TRBJ2-3; the match to TRBD2 covers 8 bases. With 9 bases clipped from V and 4 bases from J, the junction kept 12 bases outside the gene matches. The V gene's germline CDR1 is ENHRY and CDR2 SYGVKD. The CDR3 has 15 residues. DNA for the CDR3: TGTGCCATTGGGCCTGGGCTAGCGGGTTCAGATACGCAGTATTTT. Its translation: CAIGPGLAGSDTQYF.

This sequence joins TRBV11-3 and TRBJ2-7; possibly TRBD1 for D (5 bases). V was clipped by 4 bases and J by 4 bases, with 11 bases between them. In germline, CDR1 is SGHNT, CDR2 YENEEA. The CDR3 runs 13 residues. CDR3 sequence (DNA): TGTGCCAGCAGCTACGGTGACAGATACGAGCAGTACTTC. Translation: CASSYGDRYEQYF.

This rearrangement joins TRBV5-1 to TRBJ2-3; no definite D call. The CDR3 totals 14 residues. Looked up from germline, CDR1 is SGHRS and CDR2 is YFSETQ. Trimming cost V 4 bases and J 5 bases, with 14 bases left between them. CDR3 residues: CASSVAQVGDTQYF. The CDR3 DNA reads as TGCGCCAGCAGCGTGGCCCAGGTGGGAGATACGCAGTATTTT.

The chain employs TRBV6-5 and TRBJ1-3; D remains unclear. V lost 10 bases and J lost 3, with 13 bases in between. Germline V gene lookup returns CDR1 MNHEY and CDR2 SVGAGI. CDR3 length: 13 residues. The CDR3 spells CAIGEGSGNTIYF. CDR3 coding DNA: TGTGCCATCGGCGAAGGGAGTGGAAACACCATATATTTT.

The chain links TRBV24-1 to TRBJ2-3; D might be TRBD1 (6 bases). V was pared by 4 bases and J by 5 bases, with 18 bases between. Germline V CDR1 and CDR2: KGHDR, SFDVKD. The CDR3 length is 16 residues. Here the CDR3 reads CATSDRGQTILDTQYF. DNA of the CDR3: TGTGCCACCAGTGACCGAGGACAGACGATTTTAGATACGCAGTATTTT.

The chain combines TRBV9 with TRBJ1-4; TRBD1 agrees at 11 bases. V shed 2 bases and J 4 bases; nucleotides not matched to a gene: 4. Germline-derived CDR1 and CDR2 are SGDLS and YYNGEE. The CDR3 consists of 16 residues. Here the CDR3 reads CASSVGQGGVNEKLFF. CDR3 coding DNA: TGTGCCAGCAGCGTGGGACAGGGGGGTGTTAATGAAAAACTGTTTTTT. Variable domain in full (rest from reference TRBV9 and TRBJ1-4): DSGVTQTPKHLITATGQRVTLRCSPRSGDLSVYWYQQSLDQGLQFLIQYYNGEERAKGNILERFSAQQFPDLHSELNLSSLELGDSALYFCASSVGQGGVNEKLFFGSGTQLSVL.

This chain links TRBV19 with TRBJ1-6, with 8 bases that match TRBD1. Germline V gene sequence: CDR1 LNHDA, CDR2 SQIVND (reference sequence). The V and J ends lost 6 bases and 6 bases, in that order; junction bases with no gene match: 7. The CDR3 is 15 amino acids. The CDR3 bases are TGTGCCAGTAGGGCAGGGGGCTCACTTAATTCACCCCTCCACTTT. The encoded protein is CASRAGGSLNSPLHF.

The chain uses TRBV24-1 and TRBJ2-1, with 9 bases fitting TRBD2. CDR1 and CDR2 (germline): KGHDR, SFDVKD. With 10 bases clipped from V and 8 bases from J, the junction kept 5 bases outside the gene matches. CDR3 length equals 12 residues. CDR3 amino acids: CATSGSGYEQFF. The CDR3 region has the DNA TGTGCCACTAGCGGGAGTGGGTATGAGCAGTTCTTC.

The chain is built from TRBV5-6 and TRBJ2-4; D gene uncertain. With 2 bases removed from V and 0 bases from J, the gap between germline ends came to 6 bases. The germline V gene encodes CDR1 SGHDT and CDR2 YYEEEE. The CDR3 has 14 amino acids. The CDR3 spells CASSFRVAKNIQYF. The CDR3 nucleotides are TGTGCCAGCAGCTTCCGAGTAGCCAAAAACATTCAGTACTTC.

The rearrangement joins TRBV19 to TRBJ2-1, with a weak D call TRBD2 (6 bases). The germline CDR1 and CDR2 sequences are LNHDA and SQIVND (reference sequence). Trimming left V 0 bases short and J 12 bases short, with 9 bases between. This CDR3 comprises 12 residues. CDR3 sequence (DNA): TGTGCCAGTAGTATAGATTGGGGAGGGCAGTTCTTC. As protein: CASSIDWGGQFF.

This chain joins TRBV13 and TRBJ2-1; 10 nucleotides align to TRBD2. V lost 4 bases to trimming and J lost 8 bases; unmatched junction nucleotides: 8. Germline CDR1 is PRHDT and CDR2 is FYEKMQ (reference sequence). The CDR3 runs to 15 residues. CDR3 bases: TGTGCCAGCAGCTCCTCCGGGACTAGCGTTCATGAGCAGTTCTTC. This translates into CASSSSGTSVHEQFF. The full variable domain, its missing parts supplied by reference TRBV13 and TRBJ2-1, is AAGVIQSPRHLIKEKRETATLKCYPIPRHDTVYWYQQGPGQDPQFLISFYEKMQSDKGSIPDRFSAQQFSDYHSELNMSSLELGDSALYFCASSSSGTSVHEQFFGPGTRLTVL.

The J gene is TRBJ1-4, the V gene TRBV27, with D perhaps TRBD1 (6 bases). Trimming removed 10 bases at V and 7 bases at J, with 19 bases between. Germline V gene data show CDR1 as MNHEY and CDR2 as SMNVEV (reference sequence). The CDR3 length is 14 residues. CDR3 DNA sequence: TGTGCCACTAAGAAGGGGGAATCGGGTGAAAAACTGTTTTTT. Protein product: CATKKGESGEKLFF.